Shown below are 24 T cell receptor beta chains from a single sample sequenced in a study of OX40 agonist ivuxolimab in advanced cancers. TCRdb's copy holds only in-frame clones and misses some; the assay was immunoSEQ multiplex PCR. The sample lists 65,000 to 75,000 clones; about 91% were seen once. The sequencing used CD4+ or CD8+ T cells sorted from blood, collected in a trial of the OX40 agonist ivuxolimab. The source of these receptors is an adult with an advanced solid tumor such as melanoma, head and neck, liver or kidney cancer.

The V and J genes are TRBV7-6 and TRBJ1-5, with no clear D. Germline CDR1 is SGHVS and CDR2 is FNYEAQ. Deletions cut 1 base from V and 0 bases from J, with 4 bases between. The CDR3 consists of 14 residues. The CDR3 protein is CASSLDDSNQPQHF. The DNA of the CDR3 is TGTGCCAGCAGCTTAGACGATAGCAATCAGCCCCAGCATTTT.

This clone showed up just a few times. CDR3 protein: CASSLFGGITEAFF. CDR3 nucleotide sequence: TGTGCCAGCAGCTTGTTCGGGGGAATCACTGAAGCTTTCTTT. V is TRBV7-2 and J is TRBJ1-1; a possible D gene is TRBD1 (5 bases). In germline, CDR1 is SGHTA, CDR2 FQGNSA. The CDR3 totals 14 residues. V lost 3 bases and J 4 bases, leaving 12 bases between the germline ends.

This clone turned up a few times. CDR3 in DNA: TGTGCCAGTACCGATGCTGGCGGCTCTGGAAACACCATATATTTT. It codes for CASTDAGGSGNTIYF. This rearrangement joins TRBV19 to TRBJ1-3; no firm D call. Germline assignment: CDR1 LNHDA and CDR2 SQIVND (reference sequence). Trimming removed 7 bases at V and 0 bases at J, with 13 bases between. This CDR3 spans 15 amino acids.

This clone is a singleton in its sample. This sequence joins TRBV9 and TRBJ2-2; tentative D call: TRBD2 (6 bases). V shed 2 bases and J shed 7 bases, with 12 bases lying between them. Per the germline V gene, CDR1 is SGDLS and CDR2 is YYNGEE. The CDR3 sequence is 14 residues long. CDR3 nucleotides: TGTGCCAGCAGCGTTGGCCTAGCGATCGGGGAGCTGTTTTTT. It encodes CASSVGLAIGELFF.

The chain carries TRBV5-4 and TRBJ2-3, with 11 positions matching TRBD2. The germline gives CDR1 SGHNT, CDR2 YYREEE (reference sequence). CDR3 size: 14 residues. J lost 6 bases, V lost 4 bases, and 4 bases had no gene match. CDR3 loop: CASSLAGGRDTQYF. For the CDR3, the DNA is TGTGCCAGCAGCCTAGCGGGGGGCCGGGATACGCAGTATTTT.

The chain joins TRBV7-7 to TRBJ2-5; 12 bases are a match to TRBD2. The ends lost 8 bases at V and 4 bases at J; junction bases unmatched: 11. CDR1 is SSHAT, CDR2 FNYEAQ, per germline (reference sequence). CDR3 size: 16 residues. The CDR3 DNA reads TGTGCCAGCGTACGACTAGCGGGGGCCAAGGGAGAGACCCAGTACTTC. Amino acid sequence: CASVRLAGAKGETQYF.

The chain couples TRBV6-5 to TRBJ1-2, with 7 bases matching TRBD1. The CDR3 totals 15 residues. Looked up from germline, CDR1 is MNHEY and CDR2 is SVGAGI. Germline trimming cut 0 bases from V and 1 base from J; bases unmatched to any gene: 2. CDR3 sequence reads: CASSYSGTVNYGYTF. For the CDR3, the DNA is TGTGCCAGCAGTTACTCAGGGACAGTTAACTATGGCTACACCTTC.

The CDR3 here is CASSPYETQYF. CDR3 coding DNA: TGTGCCAGCAGCCCATACGAGACCCAGTACTTC. The chain employs TRBV7-9 and TRBJ2-5; no firm D call. With 5 bases removed from V and 5 bases from J, the gap between germline ends came to 6 bases. Germline V gene lookup returns CDR1 SEHNR and CDR2 FQNEAQ (reference sequence). The CDR3 spans 11 residues.

The genes are TRBV7-9 and TRBJ2-5, with D possibly matching TRBD1 (5 bases). Trimming removed 2 bases at V and 9 bases at J, with 10 bases between. The CDR3 has 12 amino acids. Germline V gene data show CDR1 as SEHNR and CDR2 as FQNEAQ (reference sequence). The CDR3 sequence is CASSLLQAAQYF. CDR3 in DNA: TGTGCCAGCAGCTTATTACAGGCGGCCCAGTACTTC.

The chain carries TRBV11-2 and TRBJ1-4; TRBD1 is a possible D gene (5 bases). V lost 3 bases to trimming and J lost 3 bases, with 11 bases between them. This CDR3 contains 15 residues. Germline V gene data show CDR1 as SGHAT and CDR2 as FQNNGV. Here the CDR3 DNA reads TGTGCCAGCAGCTTGATAGGGACGCCTAATGAAAAACTGTTTTTT. Translating gives CASSLIGTPNEKLFF.

The V and J genes are TRBV6-5 and TRBJ1-6; D gene uncertain. Trimming removed 2 bases from V and 0 bases from J, with 5 bases in between. The CDR3 sequence is 15 residues long. The germline gives CDR1 MNHEY, CDR2 SVGAGI. In DNA form, the CDR3 reads TGTGCCAGCAGTTACGGGGACTCCTATAATTCACCCCTCCACTTT. As protein: CASSYGDSYNSPLHF.

This clone appeared a few times. The chain links TRBV10-3 to TRBJ1-2; 7 bases are a match to TRBD1. The CDR3 runs to 14 residues. Per germline, CDR1 ENHRY and CDR2 SYGVKD. After removal of 6 bases from V and 0 bases from J, the junction contained 4 bases not matched to a gene. The CDR3 loop reads CAIRDRTPNYGYTF. Written as DNA, the CDR3 is TGTGCCATCAGGGACAGGACCCCTAACTATGGCTACACCTTC.

This clone occurred once. The rearrangement joins TRBV5-5 to TRBJ2-5; 8 nucleotides match TRBD1. The CDR3 is 15 residues long. Germline assignment: CDR1 SGHKS and CDR2 YYEKEE (reference sequence). The V gene end was trimmed by 2 bases and the J gene end by 2 bases; junction bases not matched to a gene: 5. The CDR3 region is CASSFLGQEQETQYF. In DNA form, the CDR3 reads TGTGCCAGCAGCTTTCTGGGACAGGAACAAGAGACCCAGTACTTC.

The CDR3 region has the DNA TGTGCCAGCAGTTCCCCGACAGGGAGAGACACTGAAGCTTTCTTT. Translating gives CASSSPTGRDTEAFF. The chain joins TRBV28 to TRBJ1-1, with 7 bases lining up with TRBD1. Trimming cost V 4 bases and J 3 bases; bases outside gene matches: 8. CDR1 is MDHEN, CDR2 SYDVKM, per germline. The CDR3 contains 15 residues.

This clone was detected once. J is TRBJ2-2 and V is TRBV18; 7 positions match TRBD2. Germline V gives CDR1 KGHSH, CDR2 LQKENI. The length of the CDR3 is 16 residues. J lost 6 bases, V lost 2 bases, and 9 bases had no gene match. CDR3 residues: CASSPSGGRTSGELFF. In nucleotides, the CDR3 is TGTGCCAGCTCACCATCGGGGGGAAGGACGTCCGGGGAGCTGTTTTTT.

This rearrangement joins TRBV5-1 to TRBJ2-6, with D tentatively TRBD1 (6 bases). CDR3 length: 17 residues. In germline, CDR1 is SGHRS, CDR2 YFSETQ. V was shortened by 7 bases and J by 6 bases, with 23 bases between the two germline ends. CDR3 loop: CASRTTGTWGSANVLTF. CDR3 DNA: TGCGCCAGCCGGACGACAGGTACCTGGGGTTCGGCCAACGTCCTGACTTTC. Using reference TRBV5-1 and TRBJ2-6 for the parts outside the CDR3, the full variable domain is KAGVTQTPRYLIKTRGQQVTLSCSPISGHRSVSWYQQTPGQGLQFLFEYFSETQRNKGNFPGRFSGRQFSNSRSEMNVSTLELGDSALYLCASRTTGTWGSANVLTFGAGSRLTVL.

The chain carries TRBV6-6 and TRBJ2-2; 8 nucleotides match TRBD1. Looked up from germline, CDR1 is MNHNY and CDR2 is SVGAGI (reference sequence). Losses at the gene ends were 6 bases for V and 4 bases for J; bases not matched to a gene: 7. The CDR3 contains 15 residues. The CDR3 DNA sequence: TGTGCCAGCAGCCCCCCCACAGGGGGCACCGGGGAGCTGTTTTTT. As protein: CASSPPTGGTGELFF.

V usage is TRBV5-1 and J usage is TRBJ1-4; D remains ambiguous. CDR3 size: 16 residues. Germline CDR1 is SGHRS and CDR2 is YFSETQ. V lost 0 bases, J lost 7 bases, and 16 bases lay in between. The CDR3 is CASSLAQVGSGEKLFF. The CDR3 bases are TGCGCCAGCAGCTTGGCCCAGGTGGGGTCGGGTGAAAAACTGTTTTTT.

The chain couples TRBV7-8 to TRBJ2-5; 8 bases fit TRBD1. The closer fit of TRBJ2-7 to the DNA end suggests the J call may be wrong. The germline V gene has CDR1 SGHVS and CDR2 FQNEAQ. The CDR3 totals 15 residues. The CDR3 bases are TGTGCCAGCAGCTTAGTTGGGACAGGATACTACGAGCAGTACTTC. Amino acid sequence: CASSLVGTGYYEQYF.

The chain joins TRBV6-5 to TRBJ1-2; 11 bases are shared with TRBD1. CDR1 MNHEY and CDR2 SVGAGI come from the germline V gene. V lost 3 bases to trimming and J lost 10 bases; unmatched junction nucleotides: 4. The CDR3 loop spans 13 amino acids. DNA for the CDR3: TGTGCCAGCAGTTATGGGACAGGGGGTTTCTACACCTTC. This codes for CASSYGTGGFYTF.

The rearrangement links TRBV19 to TRBJ1-6; TRBD1 agrees at 7 bases. The germline V gene encodes CDR1 LNHDA and CDR2 SQIVND (reference sequence). This CDR3 is built from 15 residues. The V gene end was trimmed by 5 bases and the J gene end by 5 bases; junction bases not matched to a gene: 6. The CDR3 DNA sequence: TGTGCCAGTAGTTTAACCGGGACAGATAATTCACCCCTCCACTTT. Amino acids: CASSLTGTDNSPLHF.

This clone was seen once. The chain employs TRBV18 and TRBJ2-7; TRBD2 is a possible D gene (6 bases). CDR1 and CDR2 from the germline V gene are KGHSH and LQKENI. The CDR3 is made up of 14 amino acids. The V and J ends lost 8 bases and 0 bases respectively, with 14 bases between them. The CDR3 sequence: CASPSGVGSYEQYF. The CDR3 region has the DNA TGTGCCAGCCCCTCGGGGGTCGGCTCCTACGAGCAGTACTTC.

The chain couples TRBV5-6 to TRBJ2-2; 10 positions match TRBD1. V lost 6 bases, J lost 9 bases, and 8 bases stayed unmatched. CDR3 length equals 14 residues. CDR1 SGHDT and CDR2 YYEEEE come from the germline V gene. CDR3 DNA: TGTGCCAGCACGAAGGACAGGGGGTACAGGGAGCTGTTTTTT. Residues: CASTKDRGYRELFF.

The chain links TRBV6-5 to TRBJ2-2; D gene ambiguous. The V end was cut by 2 bases, the J end by 4 bases, with 11 bases between. This CDR3 spans 15 amino acids. Germline CDR1 MNHEY, CDR2 SVGAGI. The DNA of the CDR3 is TGTGCCAGCAGTTACGGTGCGGCGGCCACCGGGGAGCTGTTTTTT. Translating it yields CASSYGAAATGELFF.